This T cell receptor beta chain was sequenced during a study of cytomegalovirus exposure and HLA in healthy donors. Study results and limitations: Under in vitro conditions, a few CMV-associated chains were confirmed as specific for CMV antigens.

V shed 0 bases and J shed 4 bases, with 21 bases lying between them. Per germline, CDR1 KGHSH and CDR2 LQKENI. CDR3 length equals 18 residues. The donors, nominally healthy at sampling, likely had unrecorded immune exposures. Concerning this clone: Its specificity is not known.

Primers: 60 Vbeta forward and 13 Jbeta reverse. TCRdb keeps only in-frame clones here, not all; method: immunoSEQ multiplex PCR. The sample shows about 210,000 clones, and approximately 1% sits with its ten largest clones. This rearrangement joins TRBV18 to TRBJ1-1, with a possible D match to TRBD1 (5 bases). The specimen was PBMCs. The clonotype comes from a woman aged 25 to 39 in good health and CMV-seropositive. Written as DNA, the CDR3 is TGTGCCAGCTCACCACCGAACCCATATAGTCAGGGAGGCACTGAAGCTTTCTTT. It codes for CASSPPNPYSQGGTEAFF.